There are a few counts of the clone carrying this T cell receptor beta chain. No antigen is known for it. TCRdb re-derived calls from the RT-PCR reads in MiXCR, one entry per CDR3 protein. Among about 780,000 distinct CDR3 sequences listed, approximately 17% were seen once. The source of the sample is a study of response to subunit inactivated influenza vaccine. Overall study findings and caveats: Authors suggested each seasonal influenza vaccination recruits few new T cells.

The CDR3 has 14 residues. V dropped 0 bases and J dropped 6 bases, with 12 bases sitting between them. Germline values: CDR1 DFQATT, CDR2 SNEGSKA (reference sequence). This clonotype originated in a man over 45 who received an inactivated influenza vaccine. This sequence joins TRBV20-1 and TRBJ1-3, with D perhaps matching TRBD1 (5 bases). Here the sequenced sample was PBMCs from blood, taken more than 4 days after vaccination. The CDR3 here is CSARDRKGVNTIYF. Written as DNA, the CDR3 is TGCAGTGCTAGAGATCGGAAAGGGGTAAACACCATATATTTT.